This T cell receptor (beta chain) was observed in a study of T cell repertoires in cytomegalovirus infection. Findings and caveats of the study: The cumulative frequency of public TCR beta families identified carriers of CMV plus the relevant HLA. In two of eight donors, the top clonotype was HLA-C-restricted CMV-specific.

Germline V gives CDR1 SEHNR, CDR2 FQNEAQ (reference sequence). The CDR3 runs to 14 residues. Trimming took off 0 bases at V and 8 bases at J, with 13 bases between the two ends. As for this clonotype: Its antigen is not known.

TCRdb processed the reads anew with MiXCR; each CDR3 protein has one entry. In the table there are a few hundred thousand distinct CDR3 sequences, about a sixth of which are singletons. The TCR sequence derives from a human donor in good health (CMV status not recorded). Some clones in this sample may be carry-over from other donors' samples. The source material was CD8+ T cells from PBMCs. The chain joins TRBV7-9 to TRBJ1-1; D unresolved. The CDR3 bases are TGTGCCAGCAGCTTAGCGATTCGGGGAATGGAAGCTTTCTTT. This translates into CASSLAIRGMEAFF.